This T cell receptor (beta chain) was captured by sequencing in a study of cytomegalovirus exposure and HLA in healthy donors. This CDR3 spans 13 amino acids. CDR1 is KGHSH, CDR2 LQKENI, per germline. V was cut by 3 bases and J by 4 bases, with 10 bases left in between. Study outcomes and limitations: In a later analysis, productive TCRs from donors in an Asian-associated ancestry cluster reportedly carried fewer N-insertions than the cohort mean.

Worth noting for this clone: Its antigen is not identified.

PCR was performed using 60 Vbeta and 13 Jbeta primers. Libraries were prepared by immunoSEQ multiplex PCR; TCRdb keeps only in-frame clonotypes and omits some of them. There are about 190,000 clones in the sample; roughly 84% occur only once, and over 2% lies in the top ten. The V and J genes are TRBV18 and TRBJ2-7, with a tentative D call TRBD2 (6 bases). Sequenced: PBMCs. This TCR came from a woman aged 45-65 years in good health and CMV-seropositive. The CDR3 sequence: CASSPGSGYEQYF. The CDR3 DNA follows: TGTGCCAGCTCACCCGGCAGCGGGTACGAGCAGTACTTC.